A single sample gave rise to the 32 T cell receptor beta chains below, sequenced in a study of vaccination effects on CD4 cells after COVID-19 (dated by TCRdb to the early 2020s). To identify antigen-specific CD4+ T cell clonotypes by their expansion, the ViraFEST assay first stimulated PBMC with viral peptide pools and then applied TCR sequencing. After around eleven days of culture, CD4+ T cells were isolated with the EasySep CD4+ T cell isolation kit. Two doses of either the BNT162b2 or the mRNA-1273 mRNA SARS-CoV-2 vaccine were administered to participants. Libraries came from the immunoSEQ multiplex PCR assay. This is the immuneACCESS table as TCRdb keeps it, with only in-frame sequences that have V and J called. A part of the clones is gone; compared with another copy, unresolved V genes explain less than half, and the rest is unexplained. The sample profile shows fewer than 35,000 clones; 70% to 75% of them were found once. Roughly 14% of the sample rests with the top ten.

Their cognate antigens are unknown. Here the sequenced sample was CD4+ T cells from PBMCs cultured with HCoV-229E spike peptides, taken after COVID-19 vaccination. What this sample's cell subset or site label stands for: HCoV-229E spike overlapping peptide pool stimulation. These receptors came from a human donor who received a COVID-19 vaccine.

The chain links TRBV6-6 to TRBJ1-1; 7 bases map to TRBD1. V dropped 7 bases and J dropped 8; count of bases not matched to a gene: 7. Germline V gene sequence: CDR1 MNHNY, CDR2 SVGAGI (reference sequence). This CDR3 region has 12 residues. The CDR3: CASNLDRREAFF. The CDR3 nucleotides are TGTGCCAGCAACCTGGACAGGCGAGAAGCTTTCTTT.

This CDR3 is CASGRGDREEQYF. The DNA of the CDR3 is TGTGCCAGCGGCCGGGGCGACAGGGAGGAGCAGTACTTC. This chain joins TRBV18 and TRBJ2-7; 7 bases agree with TRBD1. From germline, CDR1 is KGHSH and CDR2 LQKENI. The V gene end was trimmed by 8 bases and the J gene end by 7 bases; junction bases not matched to a gene: 11. The CDR3 spans 13 residues.

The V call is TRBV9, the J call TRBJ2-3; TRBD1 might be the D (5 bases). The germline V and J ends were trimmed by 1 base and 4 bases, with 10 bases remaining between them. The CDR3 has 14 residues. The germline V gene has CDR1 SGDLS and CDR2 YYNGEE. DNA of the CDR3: TGTGCCAGCAGCGTACAGGGAAATTCAGATACGCAGTATTTT. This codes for CASSVQGNSDTQYF.

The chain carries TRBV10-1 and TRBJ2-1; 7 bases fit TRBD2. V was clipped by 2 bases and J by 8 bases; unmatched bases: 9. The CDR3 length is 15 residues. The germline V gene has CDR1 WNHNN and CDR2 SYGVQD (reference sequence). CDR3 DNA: TGCGCCAGCAGTGAGGGGTCTAGCGGCGGGGATGAGCAGTTCTTC. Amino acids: CASSEGSSGGDEQFF.

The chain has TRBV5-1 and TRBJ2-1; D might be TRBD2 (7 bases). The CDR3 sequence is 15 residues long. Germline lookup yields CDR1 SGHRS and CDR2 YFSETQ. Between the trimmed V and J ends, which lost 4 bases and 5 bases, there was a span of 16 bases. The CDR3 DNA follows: TGCGCCAGCAGCAGGGGGTCCGGACTAGACAATGAGCAGTTCTTC. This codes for CASSRGSGLDNEQFF.

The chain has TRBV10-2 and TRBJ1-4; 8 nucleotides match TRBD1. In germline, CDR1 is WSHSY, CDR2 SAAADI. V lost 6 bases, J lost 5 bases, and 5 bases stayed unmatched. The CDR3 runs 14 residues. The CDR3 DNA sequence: TGCGCCAGCAGCCGGGGGGACAGGAATGAAAAACTGTTTTTT. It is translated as CASSRGDRNEKLFF.

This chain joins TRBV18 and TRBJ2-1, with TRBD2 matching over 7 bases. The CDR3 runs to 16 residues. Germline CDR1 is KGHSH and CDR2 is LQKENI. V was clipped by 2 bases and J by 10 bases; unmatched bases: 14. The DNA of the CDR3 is TGTGCCAGCTCACCAAGACTAGCTGGAGGAGGGGAAGAGCAGTTCTTC. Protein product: CASSPRLAGGGEEQFF.

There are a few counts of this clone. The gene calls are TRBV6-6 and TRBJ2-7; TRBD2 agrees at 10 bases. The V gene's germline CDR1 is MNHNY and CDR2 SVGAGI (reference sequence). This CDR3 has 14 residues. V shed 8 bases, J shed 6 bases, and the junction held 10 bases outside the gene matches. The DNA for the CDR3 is TGTGCCAGCTCCACCGGGACTAGCGACCCCGAGCAGTACTTC. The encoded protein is CASSTGTSDPEQYF.

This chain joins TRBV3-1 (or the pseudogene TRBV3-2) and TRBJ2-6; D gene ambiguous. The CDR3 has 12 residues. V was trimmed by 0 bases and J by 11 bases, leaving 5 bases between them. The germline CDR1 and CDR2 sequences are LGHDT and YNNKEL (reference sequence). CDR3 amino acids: CASSQDEYVLTF. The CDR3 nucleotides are TGTGCCAGCAGCCAAGATGAGTACGTCCTGACTTTC.

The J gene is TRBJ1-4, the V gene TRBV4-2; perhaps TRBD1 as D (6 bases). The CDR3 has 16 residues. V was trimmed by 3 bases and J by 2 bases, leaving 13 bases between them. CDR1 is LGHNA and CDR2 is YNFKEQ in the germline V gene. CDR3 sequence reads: CASSQPPGATNEKLFF. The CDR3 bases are TGTGCCAGCAGCCAGCCCCCAGGGGCTACTAATGAAAAACTGTTTTTT.

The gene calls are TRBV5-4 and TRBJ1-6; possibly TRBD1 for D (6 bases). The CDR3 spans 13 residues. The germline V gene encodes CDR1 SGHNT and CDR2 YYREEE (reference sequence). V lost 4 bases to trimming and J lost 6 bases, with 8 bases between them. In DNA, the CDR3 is TGTGCCAGCAGCGGGACATTTAATTCACCCCTCCACTTT. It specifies CASSGTFNSPLHF.

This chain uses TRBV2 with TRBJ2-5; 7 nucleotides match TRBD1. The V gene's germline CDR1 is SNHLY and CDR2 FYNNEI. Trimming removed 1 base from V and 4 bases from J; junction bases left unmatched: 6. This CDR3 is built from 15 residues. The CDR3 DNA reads TGTGCCAGCAGTGAAGAGACAGGGCCCGGAGAGACCCAGTACTTC. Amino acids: CASSEETGPGETQYF.

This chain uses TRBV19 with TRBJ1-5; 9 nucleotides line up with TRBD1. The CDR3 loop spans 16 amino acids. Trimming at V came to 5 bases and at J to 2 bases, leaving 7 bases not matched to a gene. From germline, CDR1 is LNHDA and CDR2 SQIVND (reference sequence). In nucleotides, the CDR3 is TGTGCCAGTAGTTTACGACAGGGGGTGCGCAATCAGCCCCAGCATTTT. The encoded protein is CASSLRQGVRNQPQHF.

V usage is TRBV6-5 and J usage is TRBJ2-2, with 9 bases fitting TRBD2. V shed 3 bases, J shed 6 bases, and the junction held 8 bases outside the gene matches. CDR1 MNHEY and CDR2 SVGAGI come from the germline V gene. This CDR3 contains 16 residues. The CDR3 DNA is TGTGCCAGCAGTTATCTTGCGGGAGGGCCGCCCGGGGAGCTGTTTTTT. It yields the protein CASSYLAGGPPGELFF.

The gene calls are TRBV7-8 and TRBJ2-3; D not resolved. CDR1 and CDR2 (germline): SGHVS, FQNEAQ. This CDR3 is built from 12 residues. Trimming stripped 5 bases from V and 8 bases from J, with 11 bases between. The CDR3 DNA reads TGTGCCAGCAGCCCGTCGTGGAGTACGCAGTATTTT. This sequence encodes CASSPSWSTQYF.

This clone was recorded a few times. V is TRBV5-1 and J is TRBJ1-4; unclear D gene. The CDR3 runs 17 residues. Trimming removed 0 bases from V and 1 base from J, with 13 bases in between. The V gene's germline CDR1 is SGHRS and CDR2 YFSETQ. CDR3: CASSLGPQRRTNEKLFF. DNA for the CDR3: TGCGCCAGCAGCTTGGGGCCCCAGCGGAGAACTAATGAAAAACTGTTTTTT.

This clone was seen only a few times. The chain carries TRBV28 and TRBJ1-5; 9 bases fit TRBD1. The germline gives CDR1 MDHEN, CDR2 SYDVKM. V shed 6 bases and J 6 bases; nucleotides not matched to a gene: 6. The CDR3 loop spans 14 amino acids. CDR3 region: CASRQGQGRQPQHF. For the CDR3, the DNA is TGTGCCAGCAGACAGGGACAGGGTCGTCAGCCCCAGCATTTT.

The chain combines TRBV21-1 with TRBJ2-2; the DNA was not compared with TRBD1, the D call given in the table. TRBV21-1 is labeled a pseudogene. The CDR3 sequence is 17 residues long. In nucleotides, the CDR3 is TGTGCCAGCAGCCTTGGGGTGAACAGGGGGCGCGTCGGGGAGCTGTTTTTT. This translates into CASSLGVNRGRVGELFF.

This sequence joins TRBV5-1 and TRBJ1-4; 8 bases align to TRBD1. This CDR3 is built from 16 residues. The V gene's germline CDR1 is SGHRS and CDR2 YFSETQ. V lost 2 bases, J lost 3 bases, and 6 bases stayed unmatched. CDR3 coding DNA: TGCGCCAGCAGCTTCGGACAGGGTCGCGCTAATGAAAAACTGTTTTTT. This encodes CASSFGQGRANEKLFF.

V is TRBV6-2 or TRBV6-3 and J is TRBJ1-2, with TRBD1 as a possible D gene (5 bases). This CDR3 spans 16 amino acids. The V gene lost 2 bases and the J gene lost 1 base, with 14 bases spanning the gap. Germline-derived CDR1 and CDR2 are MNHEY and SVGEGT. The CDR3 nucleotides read TGTGCCAGCAGTTACCCGAGAGGGGAGATTAACTATGGCTACACCTTC. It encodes CASSYPRGEINYGYTF.

The DNA of the CDR3 is TGCGCCAGCAGCTTGAGTCGTCCCGGGGACACCTATGGCTACACCTTC. Its protein is CASSLSRPGDTYGYTF. The chain couples TRBV5-1 to TRBJ1-2; maybe TRBD1 (6 bases). The CDR3 has 16 residues. V lost 1 base, J lost 4 bases, and 17 bases lay in between. Germline V gives CDR1 SGHRS, CDR2 YFSETQ.

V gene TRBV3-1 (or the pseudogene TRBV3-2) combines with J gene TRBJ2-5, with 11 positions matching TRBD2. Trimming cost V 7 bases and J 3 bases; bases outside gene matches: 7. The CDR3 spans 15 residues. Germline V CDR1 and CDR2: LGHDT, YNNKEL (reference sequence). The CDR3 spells CASTVAGGREETQYF. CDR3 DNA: TGTGCCAGCACCGTAGCGGGAGGGCGGGAAGAGACCCAGTACTTC.

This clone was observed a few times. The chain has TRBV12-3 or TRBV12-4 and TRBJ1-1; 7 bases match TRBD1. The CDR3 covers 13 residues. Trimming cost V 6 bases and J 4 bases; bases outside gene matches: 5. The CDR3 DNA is TGTGCCAGCAGCCTCACAGGGGTCACTGAAGCTTTCTTT. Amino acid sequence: CASSLTGVTEAFF.

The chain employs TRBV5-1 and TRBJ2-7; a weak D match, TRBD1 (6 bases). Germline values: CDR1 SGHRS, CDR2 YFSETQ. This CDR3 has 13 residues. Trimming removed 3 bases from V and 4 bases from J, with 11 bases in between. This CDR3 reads CASSSTGDYEQYF. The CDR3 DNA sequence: TGCGCCAGCAGCTCGACAGGTGATTACGAGCAGTACTTC.

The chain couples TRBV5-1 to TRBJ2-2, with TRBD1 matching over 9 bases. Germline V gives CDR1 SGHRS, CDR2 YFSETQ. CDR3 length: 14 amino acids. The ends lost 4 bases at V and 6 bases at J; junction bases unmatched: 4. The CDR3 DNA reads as TGCGCCAGCAGCACAGGGGGCTATTCCGGGGAGCTGTTTTTT. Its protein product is CASSTGGYSGELFF. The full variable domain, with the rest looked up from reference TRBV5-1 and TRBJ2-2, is KAGVTQTPRYLIKTRGQQVTLSCSPISGHRSVSWYQQTPGQGLQFLFEYFSETQRNKGNFPGRFSGRQFSNSRSEMNVSTLELGDSALYLCASSTGGYSGELFFGEGSRLTVL.

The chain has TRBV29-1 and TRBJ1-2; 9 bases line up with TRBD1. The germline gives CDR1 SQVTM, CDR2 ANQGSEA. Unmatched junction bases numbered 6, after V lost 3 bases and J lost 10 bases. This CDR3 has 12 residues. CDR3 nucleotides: TGCAGCGTTGAGTCGATACAGGGGGCCTACACCTTC. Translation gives CSVESIQGAYTF.

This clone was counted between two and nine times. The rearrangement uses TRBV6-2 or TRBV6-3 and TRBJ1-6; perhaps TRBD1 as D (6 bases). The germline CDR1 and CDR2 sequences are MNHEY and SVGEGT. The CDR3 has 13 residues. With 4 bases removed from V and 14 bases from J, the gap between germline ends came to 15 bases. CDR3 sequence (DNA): TGTGCCAGCAGTTCCTCATCGGGGGCATCCCTCCACTTT. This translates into CASSSSSGASLHF.

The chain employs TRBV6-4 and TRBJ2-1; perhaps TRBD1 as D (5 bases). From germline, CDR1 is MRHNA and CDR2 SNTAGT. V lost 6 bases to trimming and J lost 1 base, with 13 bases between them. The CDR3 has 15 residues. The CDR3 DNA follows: TGTGCCAGCAGCCCCCAGGGTAGGTCCTACAATGAGCAGTTCTTC. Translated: CASSPQGRSYNEQFF.

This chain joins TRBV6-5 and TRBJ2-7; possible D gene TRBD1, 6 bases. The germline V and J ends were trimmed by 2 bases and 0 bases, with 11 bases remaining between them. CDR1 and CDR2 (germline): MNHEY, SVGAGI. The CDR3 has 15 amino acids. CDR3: CASSYTQGISYEQYF. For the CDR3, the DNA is TGTGCCAGCAGTTACACACAGGGTATCTCCTACGAGCAGTACTTC.

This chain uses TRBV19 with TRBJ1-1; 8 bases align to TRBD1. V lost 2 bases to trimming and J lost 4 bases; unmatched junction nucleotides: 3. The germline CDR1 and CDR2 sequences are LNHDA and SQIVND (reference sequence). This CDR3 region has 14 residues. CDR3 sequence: CASSIQGAPTEAFF. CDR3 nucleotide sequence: TGTGCCAGTAGTATACAGGGGGCGCCCACTGAAGCTTTCTTT.

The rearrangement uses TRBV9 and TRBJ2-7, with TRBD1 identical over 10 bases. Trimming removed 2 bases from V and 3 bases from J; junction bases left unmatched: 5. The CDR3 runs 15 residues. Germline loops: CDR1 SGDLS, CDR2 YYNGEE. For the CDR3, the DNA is TGTGCCAGCAGCGTGAGGGGGGACAGGGGCTACGAGCAGTACTTC. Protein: CASSVRGDRGYEQYF.

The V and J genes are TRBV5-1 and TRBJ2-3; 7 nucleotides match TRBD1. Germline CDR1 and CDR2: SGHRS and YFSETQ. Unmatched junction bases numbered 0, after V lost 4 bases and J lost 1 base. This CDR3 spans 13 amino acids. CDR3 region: CASSDRGTDTQYF. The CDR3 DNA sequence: TGCGCCAGCAGCGACAGGGGCACAGATACGCAGTATTTT. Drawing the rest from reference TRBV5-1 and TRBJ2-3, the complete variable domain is KAGVTQTPRYLIKTRGQQVTLSCSPISGHRSVSWYQQTPGQGLQFLFEYFSETQRNKGNFPGRFSGRQFSNSRSEMNVSTLELGDSALYLCASSDRGTDTQYFGPGTRLTVL.